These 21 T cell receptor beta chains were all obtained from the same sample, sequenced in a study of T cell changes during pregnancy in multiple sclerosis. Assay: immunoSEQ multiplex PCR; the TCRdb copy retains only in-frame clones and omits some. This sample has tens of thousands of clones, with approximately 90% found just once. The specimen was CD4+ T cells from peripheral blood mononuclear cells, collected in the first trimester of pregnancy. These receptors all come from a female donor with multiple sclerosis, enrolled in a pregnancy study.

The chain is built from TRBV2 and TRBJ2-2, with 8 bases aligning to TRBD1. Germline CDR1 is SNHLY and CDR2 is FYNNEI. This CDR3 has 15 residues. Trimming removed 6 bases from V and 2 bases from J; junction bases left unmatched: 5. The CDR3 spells CASSWDRTNTGELFF. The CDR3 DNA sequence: TGTGCCAGCAGCTGGGACAGGACCAACACCGGGGAGCTGTTTTTT.

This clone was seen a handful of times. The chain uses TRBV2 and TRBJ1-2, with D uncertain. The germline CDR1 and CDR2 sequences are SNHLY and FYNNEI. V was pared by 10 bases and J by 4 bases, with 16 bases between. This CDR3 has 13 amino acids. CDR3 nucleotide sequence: TGTGCCACTTCGGAGGGTCATAGCTATGGCTACACCTTC. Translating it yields CATSEGHSYGYTF.

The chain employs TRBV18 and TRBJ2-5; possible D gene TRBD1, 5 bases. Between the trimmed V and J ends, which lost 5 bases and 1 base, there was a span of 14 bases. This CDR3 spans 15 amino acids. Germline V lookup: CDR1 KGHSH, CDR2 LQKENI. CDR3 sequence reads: CASSKNTGAQETQYF. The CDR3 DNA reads TGTGCCAGCTCAAAAAACACAGGAGCCCAAGAGACCCAGTACTTC.

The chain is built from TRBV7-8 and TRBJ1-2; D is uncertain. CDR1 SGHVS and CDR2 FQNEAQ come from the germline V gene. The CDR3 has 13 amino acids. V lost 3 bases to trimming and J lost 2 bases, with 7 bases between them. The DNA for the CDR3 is TGTGCCAGCAGCTTGGCGGGAAACTATGGCTACACCTTC. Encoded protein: CASSLAGNYGYTF.

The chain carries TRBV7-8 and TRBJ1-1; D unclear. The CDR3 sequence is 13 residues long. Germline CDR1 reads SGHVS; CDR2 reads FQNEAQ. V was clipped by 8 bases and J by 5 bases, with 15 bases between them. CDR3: CASSKEGFTEAFF. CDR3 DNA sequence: TGTGCCAGCTCAAAGGAGGGTTTTACTGAAGCTTTCTTT.

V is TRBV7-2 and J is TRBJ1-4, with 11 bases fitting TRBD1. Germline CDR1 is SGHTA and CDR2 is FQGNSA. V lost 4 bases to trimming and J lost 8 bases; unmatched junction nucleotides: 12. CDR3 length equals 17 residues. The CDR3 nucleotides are TGTGCCAGCAGCTCCTTTCCTCGGGGACAGGGGGGAGAAAAACTGTTTTTT. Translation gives CASSSFPRGQGGEKLFF.

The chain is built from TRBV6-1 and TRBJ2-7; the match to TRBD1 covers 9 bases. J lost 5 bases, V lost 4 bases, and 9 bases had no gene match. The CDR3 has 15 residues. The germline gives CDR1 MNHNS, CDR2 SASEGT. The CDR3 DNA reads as TGTGCCAGCAGTGCCGAGACAGGGGGTATACACGAGCAGTACTTC. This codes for CASSAETGGIHEQYF.

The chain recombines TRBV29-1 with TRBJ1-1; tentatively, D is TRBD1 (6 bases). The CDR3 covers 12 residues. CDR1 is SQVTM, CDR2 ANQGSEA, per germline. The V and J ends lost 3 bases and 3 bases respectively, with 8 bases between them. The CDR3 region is CSVDTGYTEAFF. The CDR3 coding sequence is TGCAGCGTTGATACAGGGTACACTGAAGCTTTCTTT.

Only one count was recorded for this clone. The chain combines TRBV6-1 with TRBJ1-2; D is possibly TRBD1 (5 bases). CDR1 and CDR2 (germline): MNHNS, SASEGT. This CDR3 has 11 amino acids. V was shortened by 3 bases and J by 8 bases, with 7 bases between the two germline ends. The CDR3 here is CASSDRGGYTF. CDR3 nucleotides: TGTGCCAGCAGTGATAGGGGCGGCTACACCTTC.

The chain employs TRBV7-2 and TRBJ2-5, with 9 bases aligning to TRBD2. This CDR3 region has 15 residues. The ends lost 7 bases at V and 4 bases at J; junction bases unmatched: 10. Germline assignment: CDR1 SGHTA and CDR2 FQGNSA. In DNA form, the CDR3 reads TGTGCCAGCAAGGGTCAGCGGGGGGCAGGAGAGACCCAGTACTTC. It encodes CASKGQRGAGETQYF.

The CDR3 DNA reads TGTGCCAGCAGCTCCCCCCTGGACAGGGGAATATATGGCTACACCTTC. It translates to CASSSPLDRGIYGYTF. The chain uses TRBV7-2 and TRBJ1-2; 9 bases match TRBD1. There are 16 residues in the CDR3. The junction had 11 bases not matched to a gene; V was cut back by 4 bases and J by 5 bases. Germline lookup yields CDR1 SGHTA and CDR2 FQGNSA.

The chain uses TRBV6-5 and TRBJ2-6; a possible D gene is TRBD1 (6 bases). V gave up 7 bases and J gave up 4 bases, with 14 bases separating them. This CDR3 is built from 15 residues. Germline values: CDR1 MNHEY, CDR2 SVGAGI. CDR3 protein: CASTLTGPGANVLTF. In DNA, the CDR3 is TGTGCCAGCACCCTCACAGGGCCCGGGGCCAACGTCCTGACTTTC.

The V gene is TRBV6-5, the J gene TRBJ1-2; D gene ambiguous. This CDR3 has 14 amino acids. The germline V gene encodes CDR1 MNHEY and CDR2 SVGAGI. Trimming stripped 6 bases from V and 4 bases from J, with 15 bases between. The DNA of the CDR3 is TGTGCCAGCAGCTCCGGGGTTATGTCCTATGGCTACACCTTC. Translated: CASSSGVMSYGYTF.

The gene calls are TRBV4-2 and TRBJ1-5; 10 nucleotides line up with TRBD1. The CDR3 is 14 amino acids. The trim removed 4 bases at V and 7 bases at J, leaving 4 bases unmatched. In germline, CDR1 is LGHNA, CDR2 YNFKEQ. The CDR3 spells CASSRDRGWQPQHF. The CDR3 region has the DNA TGTGCCAGCAGCCGGGACAGGGGTTGGCAGCCCCAGCATTTT.

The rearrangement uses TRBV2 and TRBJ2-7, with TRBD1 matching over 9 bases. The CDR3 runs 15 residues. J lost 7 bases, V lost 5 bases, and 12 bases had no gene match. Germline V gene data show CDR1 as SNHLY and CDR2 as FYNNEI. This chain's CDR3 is CASSPDFGQGREQYF. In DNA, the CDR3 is TGTGCCAGCAGTCCCGATTTCGGACAGGGGAGGGAGCAGTACTTC.

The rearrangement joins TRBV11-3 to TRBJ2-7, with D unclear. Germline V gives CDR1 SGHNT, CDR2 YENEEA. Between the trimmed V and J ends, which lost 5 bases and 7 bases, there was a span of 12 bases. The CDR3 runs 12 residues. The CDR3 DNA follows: TGTGCCAGCAGCCCCGTTTCAGGAGAGCAGTACTTC. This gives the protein CASSPVSGEQYF. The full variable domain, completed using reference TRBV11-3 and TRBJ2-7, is EAGVVQSPRYKIIEKKQPVAFWCNPISGHNTLYWYLQNLGQGPELLIRYENEEAVDDSQLPKDRFSAERLKGVDSTLKIQPAELGDSAVYLCASSPVSGEQYFGPGTRLTVT.

The CDR3 here is CASSLQGISYGYTF. CDR3 DNA: TGTGCCAGCAGCCTCCAGGGCATAAGCTATGGCTACACCTTC. This chain connects TRBV6-6 to TRBJ1-2; tentative D call: TRBD1 (5 bases). Deletions cut 6 bases from V and 4 bases from J, with 15 bases between. The CDR3 loop spans 14 amino acids. Per germline, CDR1 MNHNY and CDR2 SVGAGI (reference sequence).

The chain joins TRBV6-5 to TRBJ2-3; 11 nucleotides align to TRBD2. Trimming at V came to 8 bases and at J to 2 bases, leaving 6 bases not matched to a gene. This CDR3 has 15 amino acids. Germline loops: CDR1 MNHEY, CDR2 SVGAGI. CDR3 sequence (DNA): TGTGCCAGCGGCTCTAGCGGGGGGTTCACAGATACGCAGTATTTT. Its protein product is CASGSSGGFTDTQYF.

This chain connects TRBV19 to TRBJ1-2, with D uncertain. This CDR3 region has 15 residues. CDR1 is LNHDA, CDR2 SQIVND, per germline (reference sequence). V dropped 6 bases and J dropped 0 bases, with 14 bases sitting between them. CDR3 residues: CASRDPREANYGYTF. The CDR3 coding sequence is TGTGCCAGTAGGGATCCACGGGAAGCTAACTATGGCTACACCTTC.

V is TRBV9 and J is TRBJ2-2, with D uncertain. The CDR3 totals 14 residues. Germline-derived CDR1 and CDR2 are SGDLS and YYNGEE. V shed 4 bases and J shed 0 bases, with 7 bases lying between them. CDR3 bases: TGTGCCAGCAGCTTAACTGCGAACACCGGGGAGCTGTTTTTT. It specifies CASSLTANTGELFF.

The CDR3 DNA follows: TGTGCCTGGAGTAAGGGACTAGCGGGGGACAATGAGCAGTTCTTC. Its protein product is CAWSKGLAGDNEQFF. This chain uses TRBV30 with TRBJ2-1; 14 bases fit TRBD2. The V and J ends lost 2 bases and 5 bases, in that order; junction bases with no gene match: 2. The CDR3 extends over 15 amino acids. Per the germline V gene, CDR1 is GTSNPN and CDR2 is SVGIG (reference sequence).